This record looks at one T cell receptor (beta chain) sequence and its context. The antigen it binds to is not known. No base-level quality is on record; no much larger clone is a single base apart. Spanning cysteine to valine, the CDR3 consists of 14 amino acids. Only CDR3 DNA is held: 42 bases, read in frame from base 1. Reading the germline V gene (reference sequence) gives CDR1 SGHNT and CDR2 YYREEE. Between the V and J ends, shortened by 4 bases and 4 bases respectively, the junction contains 15 bases. Library generation was performed with the immunoSEQ multiplex PCR assay. The source study handled its data this way. A statistical classification framework was built for diagnosing cytomegalovirus status from the catalog of TCR beta chain sequences. Held by TCRdb, this immuneACCESS table contains in-frame sequences only and omits some clones. Under half of the omission traces to an unresolved V gene where checked; the cause of the rest is unknown. V and J calls and clone size come straight from that table; D and trimming were deduced from the DNA. The sample yields 150,000 to 200,000 clones; around 90% were counted once. Roughly 3% of the sample belongs to the ten largest clones.

The record originates from a study of cytomegalovirus exposure and HLA in healthy donors (dated by TCRdb to about 2017). In the study overall: According to a later analysis, one platform produced both the roughly 130 validation repertoires and the 550 to 800 repertoires of the first cohort. The aim of the study was to test whether cataloging public T cell receptors could identify signatures of past pathogen exposure. In addition to the first cohort of 666 subjects, a separate validation cohort of 120 different subjects was used. To predict cytomegalovirus infection status, the study combined high-throughput TCR immunosequencing, statistical association of individual TCRs with disease status, and machine learning.

Separate from the approximately 670-subject first cohort, the validation cohort of about 110 subjects was the group to which the donors belonged. General conclusions and limits of the study: Across donors, most TCR sequences were observed very rarely, whereas some public TCRs were present in many individuals. In vitro tests confirmed that three of the cytomegalovirus-associated TCR beta chains recognize cytomegalovirus antigens. In both the original and validation cohorts, the classifier was reported to diagnose cytomegalovirus status with high specificity and sensitivity. All 120 or so repertoires were used to score co-occurrence in the validation cohort in a later analysis, because that analysis had no HLA typing for the cohort. According to the authors, the approach could potentially be generalized to other disease states and immunological phenotypes. The study listed 150 to 200 TCR beta chains as associated with cytomegalovirus. In a later analysis, TCRs clustered in the first cohort were found to also tend to co-occur in the 130 or so validation repertoires, with 94% of cluster scores above 0.

The origin of this receptor is a man aged 18 to 30 in good health and CMV-seronegative. What was sequenced was PBMCs. In this chain, TRBV5-4 is recombined with TRBJ2-7; too little of a D gene remains to name it. The CDR3 is CASSLDLFSYEQYV. The nucleotide sequence is TGTGCCAGCAGCCTCGACTTATTCTCATACGAGCAGTACGTC.